Below, 11 T cell receptor beta chains from the same sample are listed, as sequenced in a study of T cells in Graves' hyperthyroidism and ophthalmopathy. There were TCR beta CDR3 regions amplified from RNA transcripts. Researchers ran a first-round RT-PCR on the TCR CDR3 using the HTBI primer set. TCRdb recomputed calls from the multiplex PCR reads with MiXCR, one row per CDR3 protein. Among about 400,000 distinct CDR3 sequences listed, roughly an eighth were seen once. The sequenced sample consisted of blood. These receptors were collected from a young woman with Graves' hyperthyroidism.

V and J are TRBV28 and TRBJ2-2, with TRBD1 matching 9 bases. V shed 6 bases, J shed 4 bases, and the junction held 9 bases outside the gene matches. Germline CDR1 is MDHEN and CDR2 is SYDVKM. The CDR3 totals 16 residues. The CDR3: CASRHLPGQGTGELFF. The DNA for the CDR3 is TGTGCCAGCAGGCATCTCCCGGGACAGGGCACCGGGGAGCTGTTTTTT.

The chain is built from TRBV3-1 and TRBJ1-2; D call uncertain. V lost 1 base and J 5 bases, leaving 14 bases between the germline ends. Per germline, CDR1 LGHDT and CDR2 YNNKEL (reference sequence). This CDR3 contains 15 residues. CDR3 region: CASSQVPGGLYGYTF. The DNA for the CDR3 is TGTGCCAGCAGCCAAGTCCCGGGCGGCCTATATGGCTACACCTTC.

This clonotype was seen repeatedly, ten times or more. The chain joins TRBV7-9 to TRBJ2-7, with 7 bases identical to TRBD2. The V segment lost 5 bases and the J segment 4 bases; nucleotides outside the gene matches: 2. Germline V CDR1 and CDR2: SEHNR, FQNEAQ (reference sequence). The CDR3 has 12 amino acids. CDR3 sequence reads: CASSPGGYEQYF. The CDR3 nucleotides are TGTGCCAGCAGCCCCGGGGGGTACGAGCAGTACTTC.

This clonotype was detected many times. The genes are TRBV5-4 and TRBJ1-1; D perhaps matches TRBD1 (5 bases). This CDR3 spans 16 amino acids. V was trimmed by 4 bases and J by 1 base, leaving 17 bases between them. Germline values: CDR1 SGHNT, CDR2 YYREEE (reference sequence). The CDR3 here is CASSAQGGTANTEAFF. CDR3 coding DNA: TGTGCCAGCAGCGCCCAAGGTGGGACCGCGAACACTGAAGCTTTCTTT. Looking up the rest from reference TRBV5-4 and TRBJ1-1 gives the full variable domain: ETGVTQSPTHLIKTRGQQVTLRCSSQSGHNTVSWYQQALGQGPQFIFQYYREEENGRGNFPPRFSGLQFPNYSSELNVNALELDDSALYLCASSAQGGTANTEAFFGQGTRLTVV.

This clonotype was seen repeatedly, ten times or more. The chain links TRBV11-1 to TRBJ1-1, with a weak D call TRBD1 (6 bases). Per the germline V gene, CDR1 is SGHAT and CDR2 is FQDESV (reference sequence). The CDR3 extends over 14 amino acids. Deletions cut 1 base from V and 7 bases from J, with 13 bases between. The CDR3 nucleotides are TGTGCCAGCAGCTTAGAATGGGGGGCGCGTGAAGCTTTCTTT. Protein: CASSLEWGAREAFF.

This clonotype was observed at least ten times. The V gene is TRBV5-1, the J gene TRBJ2-7, with D possibly being TRBD1 (6 bases). Germline V gives CDR1 SGHRS, CDR2 YFSETQ. The CDR3 consists of 12 residues. V lost 2 bases to trimming and J lost 6 bases, with 9 bases between them. The CDR3 sequence is CASSFEGGEQYF. The CDR3, as DNA: TGCGCCAGCAGCTTCGAAGGGGGCGAGCAGTACTTC.

The table lists this clonotype with many counts. The chain recombines TRBV28 with TRBJ2-1; D is unresolved. Trimming cost V 8 bases and J 4 bases, with 12 bases left between them. The CDR3 loop spans 13 amino acids. Germline assignment: CDR1 MDHEN and CDR2 SYDVKM. This CDR3 reads CASRPPRYNEQFF. The CDR3 region has the DNA TGTGCCAGCCGGCCCCCGAGATACAATGAGCAGTTCTTC.

In its sample, this clonotype was seen many times. The chain is built from TRBV11-2 and TRBJ2-7; the match to TRBD2 covers 8 bases. Germline CDR1 reads SGHAT; CDR2 reads FQNNGV. The CDR3 consists of 17 residues. The V and J ends lost 1 base and 0 bases, in that order; junction bases with no gene match: 8. CDR3 DNA sequence: TGTGCCAGCAGCTTAGTTAGTTTCGGGAGGGGCTCCTACGAGCAGTACTTC. This translates into CASSLVSFGRGSYEQYF.

There are many counts of this clonotype. The chain joins TRBV28 to TRBJ2-3; D unresolved. CDR1 MDHEN and CDR2 SYDVKM come from the germline V gene. The V and J ends lost 7 bases and 3 bases respectively, with 8 bases between them. There are 12 residues in the CDR3. CDR3 sequence reads: CASKEVTDTQYF. The CDR3 coding sequence is TGTGCCAGCAAAGAAGTAACAGATACGCAGTATTTT.

There are many counts of this clonotype. The chain links TRBV5-6 to TRBJ1-2; 11 bases map to TRBD1. V was pared by 1 base and J by 8 bases, with 10 bases of the junction left unmatched. The CDR3 is made up of 16 amino acids. Germline CDR1 is SGHDT and CDR2 is YYEEEE. For the CDR3, the DNA is TGTGCCAGCAGCTTGTTGAGCGGACAGGGGGCGCGAGGCTACACCTTC. Protein product: CASSLLSGQGARGYTF.

The V and J genes are TRBV19 and TRBJ1-3, with a possible D match to TRBD1 (6 bases). The CDR3 extends over 17 amino acids. Trimming stripped 5 bases from V and 0 bases from J, with 17 bases between. CDR1 and CDR2 from the germline V gene are LNHDA and SQIVND (reference sequence). CDR3 loop: CASSPIGTPISGNTIYF. As DNA, the CDR3 is TGTGCCAGTAGTCCTATCGGGACACCGATCTCTGGAAACACCATATATTTT.